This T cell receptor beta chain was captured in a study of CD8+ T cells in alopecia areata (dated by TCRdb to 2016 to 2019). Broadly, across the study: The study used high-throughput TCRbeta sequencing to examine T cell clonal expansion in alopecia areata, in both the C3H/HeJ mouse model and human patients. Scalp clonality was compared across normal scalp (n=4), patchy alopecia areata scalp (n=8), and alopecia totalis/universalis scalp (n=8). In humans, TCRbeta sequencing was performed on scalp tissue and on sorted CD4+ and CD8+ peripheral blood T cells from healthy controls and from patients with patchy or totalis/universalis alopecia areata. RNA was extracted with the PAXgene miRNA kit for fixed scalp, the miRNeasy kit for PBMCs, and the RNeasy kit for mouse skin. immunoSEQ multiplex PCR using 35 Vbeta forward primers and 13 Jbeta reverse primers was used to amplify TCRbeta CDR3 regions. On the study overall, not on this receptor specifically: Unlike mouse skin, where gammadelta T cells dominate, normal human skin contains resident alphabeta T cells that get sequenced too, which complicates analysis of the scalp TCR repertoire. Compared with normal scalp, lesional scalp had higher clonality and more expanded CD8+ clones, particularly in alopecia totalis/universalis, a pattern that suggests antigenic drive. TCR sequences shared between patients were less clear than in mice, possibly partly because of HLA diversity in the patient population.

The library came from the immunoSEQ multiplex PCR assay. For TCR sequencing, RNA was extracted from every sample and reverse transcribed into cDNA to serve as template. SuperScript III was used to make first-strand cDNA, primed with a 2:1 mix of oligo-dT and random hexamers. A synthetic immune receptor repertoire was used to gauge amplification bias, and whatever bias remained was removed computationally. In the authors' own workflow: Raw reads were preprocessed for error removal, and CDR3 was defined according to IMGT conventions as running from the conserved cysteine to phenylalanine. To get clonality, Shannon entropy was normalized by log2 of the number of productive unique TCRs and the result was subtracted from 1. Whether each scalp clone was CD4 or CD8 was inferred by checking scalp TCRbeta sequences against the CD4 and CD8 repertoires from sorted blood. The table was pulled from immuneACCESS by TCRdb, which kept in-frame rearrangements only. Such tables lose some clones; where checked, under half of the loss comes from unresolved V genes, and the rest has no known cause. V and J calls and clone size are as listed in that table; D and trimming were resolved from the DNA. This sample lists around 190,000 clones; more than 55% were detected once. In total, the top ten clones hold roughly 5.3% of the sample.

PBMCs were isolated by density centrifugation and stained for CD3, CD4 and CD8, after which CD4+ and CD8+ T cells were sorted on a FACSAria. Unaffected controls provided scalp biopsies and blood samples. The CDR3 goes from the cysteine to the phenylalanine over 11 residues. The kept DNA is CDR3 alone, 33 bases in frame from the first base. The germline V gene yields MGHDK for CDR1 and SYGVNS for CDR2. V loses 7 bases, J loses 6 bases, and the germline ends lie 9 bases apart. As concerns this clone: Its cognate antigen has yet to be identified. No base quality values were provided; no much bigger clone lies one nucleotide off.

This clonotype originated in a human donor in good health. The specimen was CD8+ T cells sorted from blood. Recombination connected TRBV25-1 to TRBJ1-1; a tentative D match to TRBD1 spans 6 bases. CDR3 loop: CASTGGPEAFF. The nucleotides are TGTGCCAGCACGGGGGGCCCTGAAGCTTTCTTT.